This entry lists 19 T cell receptor beta chains sequenced from one sample in a study of identical twins. TCRdb used MiXCR to reprocess the 5' RACE reads, holding one entry per CDR3 protein. The sample consists of hundreds of thousands of distinct CDR3 sequences, roughly 8% of them appearing once. This same sample was also taken into another study, of yellow fever vaccine responses in identical twins.

Sequencing was done on a sample of PBMCs. These TCRs come from a woman aged 18 to 35 in good health.

This clonotype was seen ten or more times. This chain connects TRBV6-1 to TRBJ1-1; no firm D call. CDR3 length: 14 residues. V was pared by 1 base and J by 3 bases, with 9 bases between. Germline CDR1 reads MNHNS; CDR2 reads SASEGT. CDR3: CASSEGGGHTEAFF. The DNA for the CDR3 is TGTGCCAGCAGTGAAGGAGGTGGGCACACTGAAGCTTTCTTT.

The chain links TRBV9 to TRBJ1-5, with D uncertain. V was trimmed by 0 bases and J by 5 bases, leaving 12 bases between them. This CDR3 has 15 residues. CDR1 and CDR2 (germline): SGDLS, YYNGEE. The CDR3 nucleotides are TGTGCCAGCAGCGTAGAGGATAGGGCCGATCAGCCCCAGCATTTT. It encodes CASSVEDRADQPQHF.

Ten or more counts support this clonotype. V and J are TRBV12-3 or TRBV12-4 and TRBJ2-7, with TRBD2 matching over 12 bases. With 6 bases clipped from V and 4 bases from J, the junction kept 7 bases outside the gene matches. CDR3 size: 15 residues. The CDR3 spells CASRRTSGAKYEQYF. The CDR3 nucleotides read TGTGCCAGCAGAAGGACTAGCGGGGCCAAATACGAGCAGTACTTC.

V is TRBV12-3 or TRBV12-4 and J is TRBJ2-2; a weak D match, TRBD1 (6 bases). V was trimmed by 8 bases and J by 1 base, leaving 14 bases between them. CDR3 length: 15 residues. The CDR3 spells CASFSDRQNTGELFF. CDR3 in DNA: TGTGCCAGCTTCTCGGACAGACAGAACACCGGGGAGCTGTTTTTT.

The rearrangement uses TRBV5-1 and TRBJ2-5; TRBD2 matches at 13 bases. Unmatched junction bases numbered 6, after V lost 5 bases and J lost 5 bases. The CDR3 runs 15 residues. The germline CDR1 and CDR2 sequences are SGHRS and YFSETQ. CDR3 in DNA: TGCGCCAGCAGTCACGGACTAGCGGGAGTTGAGACCCAGTACTTC. This codes for CASSHGLAGVETQYF.

Comment on this clonotype: The conserved phenylalanine or tryptophan normally closing the CDR3 is absent here, so this likely arose from a read error. The rearrangement uses TRBV28 and TRBJ2-3; 9 bases agree with TRBD1. Unmatched junction bases numbered 4, after V lost 2 bases and J lost 4 bases. CDR3 length: 15 amino acids. Germline CDR1 reads MDHEN; CDR2 reads SYDVKM. CDR3 DNA: TGTGCCAGCAGTTTACCGGGACAGGGTCCAGATACGCAGTATCTT. Its translation is CASSLPGQGPDTQYL.

This clonotype occurred many times. The chain uses TRBV7-9 and TRBJ2-2; 7 positions match TRBD2. The V segment lost 0 bases and the J segment 7 bases; nucleotides outside the gene matches: 5. Per germline, CDR1 SEHNR and CDR2 FQNEAQ (reference sequence). There are 15 residues in the CDR3. CDR3 sequence (DNA): TGTGCCAGCAGCTTAGCAGCGGGGAAGGACGGGGAGCTGTTTTTT. Translated, it gives CASSLAAGKDGELFF.

At least ten counts were recorded for this clonotype. The chain is built from TRBV3-1 and TRBJ1-1; no definite D call. Germline assignment: CDR1 LGHDT and CDR2 YNNKEL (reference sequence). Between the trimmed V and J ends, which lost 4 bases and 1 base, there was a span of 7 bases. The CDR3 runs 13 residues. CDR3 amino acids: CASSRTTNTEAFF. CDR3 in DNA: TGTGCCAGCAGCCGAACAACGAACACTGAAGCTTTCTTT.

The chain employs TRBV11-2 and TRBJ2-5; the D call may be TRBD1 or TRBD2 (6 bases each). The CDR3 is 15 amino acids. V was clipped by 7 bases and J by 1 base, with 16 bases between them. Germline assignment: CDR1 SGHAT and CDR2 FQNNGV. The CDR3 here is CASTQARGVQETQYF. CDR3 bases: TGTGCCAGCACTCAGGCTAGGGGGGTCCAAGAGACCCAGTACTTC.

This clonotype was seen at least ten times. The chain employs TRBV29-1 and TRBJ2-1, with D possibly being TRBD1 (6 bases). Germline V lookup: CDR1 SQVTM, CDR2 ANQGSEA. There are 14 residues in the CDR3. Between the trimmed V and J ends, which lost 3 bases and 0 bases, there was a span of 9 bases. The CDR3 reads CSVDGQSSYNEQFF. Written as DNA, the CDR3 is TGCAGCGTTGACGGACAGAGCTCCTACAATGAGCAGTTCTTC.

This chain uses TRBV29-1 with TRBJ2-3; D is unresolved. The CDR3 consists of 10 residues. V lost 5 bases and J 6 bases, leaving 6 bases between the germline ends. Germline V lookup: CDR1 SQVTM, CDR2 ANQGSEA. CDR3 protein: CSVRFDTQYF. The CDR3 DNA reads as TGCAGCGTTCGGTTCGATACGCAGTATTTT.

This clonotype has a handful of counts. The chain is built from TRBV12-3 or TRBV12-4 and TRBJ1-6, with a weak D call TRBD1 (5 bases). The CDR3 contains 14 residues. V was trimmed by 7 bases and J by 6 bases, leaving 13 bases between them. CDR3 loop: CASTLGAVNSPLHF. In DNA, the CDR3 is TGTGCCAGCACCCTTGGGGCAGTTAATTCACCCCTCCACTTT.

The table lists this clonotype with a few counts. The rearrangement links TRBV30 to TRBJ2-1; 9 bases fit TRBD2. Germline V gene data show CDR1 as GTSNPN and CDR2 as SVGIG (reference sequence). CDR3 size: 19 residues. The junction had 20 bases not matched to a gene; V was cut back by 5 bases and J by 3 bases. In DNA form, the CDR3 reads TGTGCCTGGTCTATCTACAGTACTAGCGGGCCCTGGGGCTACAATGAGCAGTTCTTC. It codes for CAWSIYSTSGPWGYNEQFF.

This clonotype has more than one count but fewer than ten. The rearrangement joins TRBV7-2 to TRBJ2-3; weak D call: TRBD1 (5 bases). Germline assignment: CDR1 SGHTA and CDR2 FQGNSA. The CDR3 spans 13 residues. Trimming removed 2 bases from V and 9 bases from J, with 12 bases in between. CDR3 sequence (DNA): TGTGCCAGCAGCTTAAAAGGTCCAGGGACGCAGTATTTT. Its translation: CASSLKGPGTQYF. Using reference TRBV7-2 and TRBJ2-3 for the parts outside the CDR3, the full variable domain is GAGVSQSPSNKVTEKGKDVELRCDPISGHTALYWYRQSLGQGLEFLIYFQGNSAPDKSGLPSDRFSAERTGGSVSTLTIQRTQQEDSAVYLCASSLKGPGTQYFGPGTRLTVL.

The chain couples TRBV7-9 to TRBJ2-1; D may be TRBD1 (5 bases). Germline lookup yields CDR1 SEHNR and CDR2 FQNEAQ (reference sequence). The CDR3 covers 12 residues. V lost 10 bases and J 10 bases, leaving 17 bases between the germline ends. The CDR3 spells CATPGVWGEQFF. CDR3 nucleotides: TGTGCCACCCCAGGCGTATGGGGCGAGCAGTTCTTC.

This clonotype was detected a few times. This chain joins TRBV18 and TRBJ2-5; 9 bases line up with TRBD2. Losses at the gene ends were 3 bases for V and 1 base for J; bases not matched to a gene: 3. Germline V gene lookup returns CDR1 KGHSH and CDR2 LQKENI. The CDR3 has 15 amino acids. CDR3: CASSPGAGGQETQYF. CDR3 coding DNA: TGTGCCAGCTCACCTGGAGCGGGGGGCCAAGAGACCCAGTACTTC. Full variable domain (rest looked up from reference TRBV18 and TRBJ2-5): NAGVMQNPRHLVRRRGQEARLRCSPMKGHSHVYWYRQLPEEGLKFMVYLQKENIIDESGMPKERFSAEFPKEGPSILRIQQVVRGDSAAYFCASSPGAGGQETQYFGPGTRLLVL.

In its sample, this clonotype was seen a few times. V and J are TRBV9 and TRBJ2-2, with D hard to call. Germline V gives CDR1 SGDLS, CDR2 YYNGEE. This CDR3 contains 14 residues. Trimming shortened V by 4 bases and J by 4 bases, and 11 bases separated the two germline ends. CDR3 DNA: TGTGCCAGCAGCTCTGGCGAACGCACCGGGGAGCTGTTTTTT. Its protein product is CASSSGERTGELFF.

This clonotype showed up many times. The chain carries TRBV7-9 and TRBJ2-7, with 10 bases lining up with TRBD1. The junction had 12 bases not matched to a gene; V was cut back by 5 bases and J by 2 bases. From germline, CDR1 is SEHNR and CDR2 FQNEAQ (reference sequence). This CDR3 spans 17 amino acids. As DNA, the CDR3 is TGTGCCAGCAGCAGCTTAGGTGGGACAGGGGACCCCTACGAGCAGTACTTC. Protein: CASSSLGGTGDPYEQYF.

This clonotype was observed a few times. The genes are TRBV7-9 and TRBJ1-4, with D hard to call. The ends were cut back, 2 bases at V and 0 bases at J, with 7 bases in the middle. Germline CDR1 reads SEHNR; CDR2 reads FQNEAQ (reference sequence). This CDR3 has 15 residues. CDR3 sequence reads: CASSLRPATNEKLFF. The CDR3 coding sequence is TGTGCCAGCAGCTTAAGGCCCGCAACTAATGAAAAACTGTTTTTT.